This T cell receptor (beta chain) was profiled in a study of OX40 agonist ivuxolimab in advanced cancers. Study background: Of mixed ages from about 23 to 90 and averaging around 60 years, the group was roughly 83% male. Study conclusions and caveats: CD4+ and CD8+ T cells in blood underwent clonal expansion by week 6 at 0.1 to 3.0 mg/kg.

The V gene end was trimmed by 4 bases and the J gene end by 1 base; junction bases not matched to a gene: 3. CDR3 length: 15 residues. The V gene's germline CDR1 is SGHRS and CDR2 YFSETQ. Repertoires were generated with immunoSEQ multiplex PCR, while TCRdb's copy carries only in-frame clones and drops some. The table has just under 100,000 clones, around 94% seen once. Comments on this clone: What it binds is unknown. This CDR3 is also generated by other DNA sequences in the sample.

Source: CD4+ or CD8+ T cells sorted from blood, taken in a trial of the OX40 agonist ivuxolimab. The chain couples TRBV5-1 to TRBJ2-5, with 11 bases fitting TRBD1. The sequence was obtained from an adult with an advanced solid tumor such as melanoma, head and neck, liver or kidney cancer. The CDR3 coding sequence is TGCGCCAGCAGCCACGGGACAGGGGGCCAAGAGACCCAGTACTTC. Its translation: CASSHGTGGQETQYF.